This TCR beta chain was captured by sequencing in a study of blood T cells in healthy people across ages. Findings and caveats of the study: Fewer expanded clones and more diversity marked long-lived versus aged donors.

Primed by a sample-barcoded 5' primer and a J-beta primer mix, a second PCR proceeded for 7 to 11 cycles. Template switching added a 12-random-nucleotide identifier to every cDNA molecule. TCRdb recomputed calls from the 5' RACE reads with MiXCR, one row per CDR3 protein. The sample lists hundreds of thousands of distinct CDR3 sequences, 58% occurring once. Trimming removed 4 bases at V and 1 base at J, with 14 bases between. This CDR3 is 17 amino acids long. Germline V gene sequence: CDR1 MNHEY, CDR2 SMNVEV (reference sequence). Comments on this clonotype: Its antigen is not known.

This sequence was found in a man aged 55 to 69 in good health. The chain uses TRBV27 and TRBJ2-6, with D hard to call. The sequencing input was blood. The CDR3 spells CASSSPLVPSGANVLTF. The DNA of the CDR3 is TGTGCCAGCAGTTCACCCTTGGTTCCGTCTGGGGCCAACGTCCTGACTTTC.